This note documents a single TCR beta chain sequence. The V gene's germline CDR1 is KGHSH and CDR2 LQKENI. The trim removed 4 bases at V and 5 bases at J, leaving 7 bases unmatched. The CDR3 is 16 residues long. The sample is drawn from a study of blood T cell repertoires in COVID-19. Turning to the study itself: Italy, Spain and the United States were the sources of the convalescent and acute COVID-19 samples. In each case, the material was cDNA or gDNA derived from T cells, B-cell-depleted T cells, or PBMCs.

In the original analysis: Estimation of nucleated cell counts relied on the amplification of reference gene primers. Sequenced by immunoSEQ multiplex PCR; TCRdb stores in-frame clones only, minus some. The V and J calls and clone size were taken over from that table, and D and trimming were inferred from the DNA. The table records around 130,000 clones, about 80% of them present only once. The chain is built from TRBV18 and TRBJ2-3; 12 nucleotides align to TRBD1. The TCR originated in a man over 45 with acute or convalescent COVID-19. The sample comprised peripheral blood. CDR3 region: CASSRRGQGAVDTQYF. In DNA, the CDR3 is TGTGCCAGCTCACGCCGGGGACAGGGGGCTGTAGATACGCAGTATTTT.